Below, one TCR beta chain is given with its context. The antigen remains undetermined. This entry comes from a study of PD-L1 blockade in urothelial cancer. About the study: Atezolizumab at 1,200 mg intravenously every 3 weeks was started by patients in about 2014.

With V trimmed by 4 bases and J by 3 bases, 10 bases remained unmatched. The CDR3 covers 16 residues. Germline-derived CDR1 and CDR2 are MNHNY and SVGAGI (reference sequence). The time point here: peripheral blood 6 weeks after treatment start. General study results and limits: Pretreatment clonality of the blood TCR repertoire below the median was predictive of superior survival.

Clones were read by immunoSEQ multiplex PCR, and TCRdb kept only the in-frame ones, dropping some. This table holds around 93,000 clones, 70% to 90% found once. The gene calls are TRBV6-6 and TRBJ2-7, with TRBD1 identical over 9 bases. The sample consisted of PBMCs, taken around atezolizumab (anti-PD-L1) treatment. The source of this sequence is a man in his 70s with urothelial cancer. The CDR3 DNA reads TGTGCCAGCAGTTTCCCCTCCGGGACAGGGAACTACGAGCAGTACTTC. It specifies CASSFPSGTGNYEQYF.